This T cell receptor (beta chain) emerged from a study of cytomegalovirus exposure and HLA in healthy donors. Study-level points and caveats: Later analysis indicated greater clonal expansion among HLA-associated TCR beta chains than among equally common other chains.

Comments on this clone: As yet, its antigen is unknown.

Primers for the PCR totalled 60 Vbeta and 13 Jbeta. The data were produced by immunoSEQ multiplex PCR, yet TCRdb's version contains in-frame clones alone and is incomplete. This sample has some 190,000 clones; roughly four fifths occur once, and the top ten carry under 2%. The CDR3 runs to 17 residues. From germline, CDR1 is LNHDA and CDR2 SQIVND (reference sequence). V lost 3 bases to trimming and J lost 0 bases; unmatched junction nucleotides: 7. The sequence was obtained from a young man in good health and CMV-seronegative. Material for sequencing was PBMCs. This chain links TRBV19 with TRBJ2-2; TRBD1 matches 7 bases. This CDR3 reads CASSINRGLANTGELFF. The CDR3 DNA sequence: TGTGCCAGTAGTATTAACAGGGGCCTTGCGAACACCGGGGAGCTGTTTTTT.